Below are 26 T cell receptor beta chains sequenced from a single sample in a study of CD8 T cells in Susac syndrome. Random hexamers were used to reverse transcribe the RNA input (about 0.45 to 1 ug). Each CDR3 protein is one row after TCRdb ran MiXCR on the immunoSEQ multiplex PCR reads. The data show around 150,000 distinct CDR3 sequences, just under 95% seen once. Sample: CD8+ T cells from PBMCs. The receptor source for this set is a human donor with Susac syndrome.

This clonotype turned up a few times. The V call is TRBV12-5, the J call TRBJ2-3; no definite D call. This CDR3 region has 11 residues. Germline V gene lookup returns CDR1 LGHNT and CDR2 FRNRAP. V lost 6 bases to trimming and J lost 2 bases, with 3 bases between them. CDR3 nucleotide sequence: TGTGCTAGTGGCAACACAGATACGCAGTATTTT. Its protein product is CASGNTDTQYF. The full variable domain, with the rest looked up from reference TRBV12-5 and TRBJ2-3, is DARVTQTPRHKVTEMGQEVTMRCQPILGHNTVFWYRQTMMQGLELLAYFRNRAPLDDSGMPKDRFSAEMPDATLATLKIQPSEPRDSAVYFCASGNTDTQYFGPGTRLTVL.

The chain links TRBV27 to TRBJ2-3, with TRBD1 matching over 7 bases. V shed 4 bases, J shed 4 bases, and the junction held 8 bases outside the gene matches. CDR1 and CDR2 from the germline V gene are MNHEY and SMNVEV (reference sequence). This CDR3 has 15 residues. The CDR3 protein is CASSSTGYTPDTQYF. CDR3 coding DNA: TGTGCCAGCAGTTCGACAGGGTACACCCCAGATACGCAGTATTTT.

The rearrangement uses TRBV4-1 and TRBJ1-1, with D hard to call. The germline V and J ends were trimmed by 3 bases and 4 bases, with 9 bases remaining between them. The CDR3 consists of 13 residues. From germline, CDR1 is MGHRA and CDR2 YSYEKL. The CDR3 loop is CASSHPGGTEAFF. The CDR3 coding sequence is TGCGCCAGCAGCCATCCCGGTGGCACTGAAGCTTTCTTT.

The CDR3 sequence is CASSVADGYNEQFF. CDR3 nucleotide sequence: TGTGCCAGCAGTGTGGCGGATGGATACAATGAGCAGTTCTTC. The gene calls are TRBV2 and TRBJ2-1, with D uncertain. This CDR3 is 14 amino acids long. Germline CDR1 SNHLY, CDR2 FYNNEI. V was clipped by 4 bases and J by 4 bases, with 11 bases between them.

This rearrangement joins TRBV7-9 to TRBJ2-3; D remains unclear. The germline gives CDR1 SEHNR, CDR2 FQNEAQ (reference sequence). The CDR3 is 10 residues long. Trimming took 11 bases from V and 6 from J, leaving 9 bases between them. The CDR3 here is CALGWDTQYF. Here the CDR3 DNA reads TGTGCCCTAGGTTGGGATACGCAGTATTTT.

The chain recombines TRBV27 with TRBJ1-2; D may be TRBD1 (5 bases). Trimming pared 0 bases from V and 3 bases from J, leaving 14 bases between. This CDR3 region has 16 residues. Germline V CDR1 and CDR2: MNHEY, SMNVEV (reference sequence). The CDR3 nucleotides are TGTGCCAGCAGTTTATCGGGACTAGACGGATACTATGGCTACACCTTC. This encodes CASSLSGLDGYYGYTF.

The chain recombines TRBV29-1 with TRBJ1-1; D is unclear. The ends were cut back, 2 bases at V and 6 bases at J, with 7 bases in the middle. The germline V gene has CDR1 SQVTM and CDR2 ANQGSEA. The CDR3 extends over 11 amino acids. CDR3 sequence: CSVERRAEAFF. DNA for the CDR3: TGCAGCGTTGAAAGGCGAGCTGAAGCTTTCTTT.

J is TRBJ1-5 and V is TRBV20-1; maybe TRBD1 (5 bases). The V end lost 5 bases, the J end lost 3 bases, and 11 bases lay between the germline ends. The CDR3 is made up of 13 amino acids. Germline CDR1 and CDR2: DFQATT and SNEGSKA (reference sequence). The CDR3 DNA follows: TGCAGTGCTTCTGACAGCCTCAATCAGCCCCAGCATTTT. It is translated as CSASDSLNQPQHF.

The DNA for the CDR3 is TGCGCCAGCAGCTTGGTTGGCAGAGCTCGGGGTCAAGAGACCCAGTACTTC. Protein: CASSLVGRARGQETQYF. The chain joins TRBV5-1 to TRBJ2-5, with D tentatively TRBD2 (5 bases). Looked up from germline, CDR1 is SGHRS and CDR2 is YFSETQ. Trimming removed 0 bases from V and 2 bases from J, with 17 bases in between. The CDR3 extends over 17 amino acids. Using reference TRBV5-1 and TRBJ2-5 for the parts outside the CDR3, the full variable domain is KAGVTQTPRYLIKTRGQQVTLSCSPISGHRSVSWYQQTPGQGLQFLFEYFSETQRNKGNFPGRFSGRQFSNSRSEMNVSTLELGDSALYLCASSLVGRARGQETQYFGPGTRLLVL.

The chain employs TRBV2 and TRBJ1-1; D remains unclear. V lost 9 bases, J lost 10 bases, and 9 bases lay in between. Per the germline V gene, CDR1 is SNHLY and CDR2 is FYNNEI. There are 9 residues in the CDR3. The CDR3 region has the DNA TGTGCCAGTCTTCATGGAGCTTTCTTT. This encodes CASLHGAFF.

J is TRBJ2-3 and V is TRBV7-9; D remains ambiguous. The germline CDR1 and CDR2 sequences are SEHNR and FQNEAQ (reference sequence). V lost 7 bases and J lost 5, with 13 bases in between. CDR3 length equals 13 residues. The CDR3 protein is CASTLEGQDTQYF. CDR3 DNA: TGTGCCAGCACCTTGGAAGGGCAAGATACGCAGTATTTT.

This clonotype was picked up one time. At one boundary the junction diverges from the germline segment, which might be a read error. The chain has TRBV7-7 and TRBJ2-7, with 8 bases lining up with TRBD1. The CDR3 length is 13 residues. The germline CDR1 and CDR2 sequences are SSHAT and FNYEAQ (reference sequence). The DNA for the CDR3 is TGTGCTAGCAGCCAGGGGGACAGGTACGAGCAGTACTTC. Amino acids: CASSQGDRYEQYF.

The J gene is TRBJ1-3, the V gene TRBV28; D uncertain. This CDR3 has 12 residues. Trimming removed 6 bases from V and 0 bases from J, with 3 bases in between. Germline V CDR1 and CDR2: MDHEN, SYDVKM. The CDR3 DNA follows: TGTGCCAGCAGCCTCTCTGGAAACACCATATATTTT. It encodes CASSLSGNTIYF.

The V gene is TRBV5-4, the J gene TRBJ2-5, with 8 bases matching TRBD1. CDR1 SGHNT and CDR2 YYREEE come from the germline V gene (reference sequence). The CDR3 covers 15 residues. V lost 3 bases and J lost 4; bases outside the gene matches: 8. CDR3 in amino acids: CASSSTPTGGETQYF. The DNA for the CDR3 is TGTGCCAGCAGCTCAACCCCAACAGGGGGAGAGACCCAGTACTTC. Together with reference TRBV5-4 and TRBJ2-5, the CDR3 gives the full variable domain: ETGVTQSPTHLIKTRGQQVTLRCSSQSGHNTVSWYQQALGQGPQFIFQYYREEENGRGNFPPRFSGLQFPNYSSELNVNALELDDSALYLCASSSTPTGGETQYFGPGTRLLVL.

The chain combines TRBV5-1 with TRBJ1-1; D is perhaps TRBD1 (6 bases). Trimming cost V 4 bases and J 3 bases, with 13 bases left between them. In germline, CDR1 is SGHRS, CDR2 YFSETQ. The CDR3 sequence is 14 residues long. CDR3: CASSTRDTYTEAFF. DNA for the CDR3: TGCGCCAGCAGCACCCGGGACACTTACACTGAAGCTTTCTTT.

The chain carries TRBV14 and TRBJ1-2, with 7 bases fitting TRBD1. CDR1 and CDR2 (germline): SGHDN, FVKESK. CDR3 length equals 15 residues. The trim removed 2 bases at V and 3 bases at J, leaving 6 bases unmatched. In nucleotides, the CDR3 is TGTGCCAGCAGCCAATATACAGGGGCGGACTATGGCTACACCTTC. Translating it yields CASSQYTGADYGYTF.

The chain is built from TRBV14 and TRBJ2-5; perhaps TRBD2 as D (5 bases). Germline V gene sequence: CDR1 SGHDN, CDR2 FVKESK. CDR3 length: 15 amino acids. Between the trimmed V and J ends, which lost 0 bases and 5 bases, there was a span of 13 bases. Here the CDR3 DNA reads TGTGCCAGCAGCCAAGAAATGCCCCCGGGGGAGACCCAGTACTTC. As protein: CASSQEMPPGETQYF.

The chain carries TRBV24-1 and TRBJ2-1; 9 bases line up with TRBD1. CDR3 length equals 16 residues. The trim removed 4 bases at V and 3 bases at J, leaving 6 bases unmatched. CDR1 is KGHDR, CDR2 SFDVKD, per germline. The CDR3 DNA reads as TGTGCCACCAGTGACGCCGGGACAGGGATCTACAATGAGCAGTTCTTC. Translated, it gives CATSDAGTGIYNEQFF.

This clonotype was seen only once. In DNA, the CDR3 is TGTGCCAGCAGCTTCGGGACTAGCGGGAGGGCCTACAATGAGCAGTTCTTC. Its protein is CASSFGTSGRAYNEQFF. V gene TRBV7-9 combines with J gene TRBJ2-1, with TRBD2 identical over 16 bases. Germline V gives CDR1 SEHNR, CDR2 FQNEAQ (reference sequence). V shed 3 bases and J 2 bases; nucleotides not matched to a gene: 1. This CDR3 is built from 17 residues.

The CDR3 sequence: CASSFPHEAPYGYTF. The CDR3 coding sequence is TGTGCCAGCAGTTTCCCCCATGAGGCTCCCTATGGCTACACCTTC. V gene TRBV28 combines with J gene TRBJ1-2; D is ambiguous. CDR1 and CDR2 (germline): MDHEN, SYDVKM. The V and J ends lost 3 bases and 4 bases respectively, with 15 bases between them. The CDR3 covers 15 residues.

J is TRBJ2-1 and V is TRBV7-6; D may be TRBD2 (5 bases). V dropped 1 base and J dropped 4 bases, with 8 bases sitting between them. Germline V gene data show CDR1 as SGHVS and CDR2 as FNYEAQ. The CDR3 is 14 amino acids. CDR3 nucleotides: TGTGCCAGCAGCTTAGGTGGGGAGTACAATGAGCAGTTCTTC. It yields the protein CASSLGGEYNEQFF. The variable domain in full, completed from reference TRBV7-6 and TRBJ2-1, reads GAGVSQSPRYKVTKRGQDVALRCDPISGHVSLYWYRQALGQGPEFLTYFNYEAQQDKSGLPNDRFSAERPEGSISTLTIQRTEQRDSAMYRCASSLGGEYNEQFFGPGTRLTVL.

The chain uses TRBV9 and TRBJ1-5; 8 nucleotides line up with TRBD1. Per germline, CDR1 SGDLS and CDR2 YYNGEE. The CDR3 sequence is 14 residues long. The V segment lost 3 bases and the J segment 5 bases; nucleotides outside the gene matches: 4. CDR3 protein: CASSGGQVDQPQHF. The CDR3 coding sequence is TGTGCCAGCAGCGGGGGACAGGTAGATCAGCCCCAGCATTTT.

The chain has TRBV24-1 and TRBJ2-1, with D perhaps matching TRBD2 (6 bases). V lost 7 bases and J lost 5, with 11 bases in between. Germline CDR1 is KGHDR and CDR2 is SFDVKD. This CDR3 spans 13 amino acids. This chain's CDR3 is CATRDGGNNEQFF. In nucleotides, the CDR3 is TGTGCCACCAGGGACGGCGGGAACAATGAGCAGTTCTTC.

CDR3 sequence (DNA): TGCAGTGCTAGAGATCTCTGGGCGGGACGCTCCTACGAGCAGTACTTC. Translation: CSARDLWAGRSYEQYF. The chain joins TRBV20-1 to TRBJ2-7, with TRBD2 as a possible D gene (6 bases). CDR3 length: 16 residues. The V and J ends lost 0 bases and 0 bases respectively, with 15 bases between them. The germline CDR1 and CDR2 sequences are DFQATT and SNEGSKA (reference sequence).

This rearrangement joins TRBV11-2 to TRBJ2-1; 9 nucleotides agree with TRBD2. Germline trimming cut 0 bases from V and 8 bases from J; bases unmatched to any gene: 5. The CDR3 runs to 15 residues. CDR1 is SGHAT and CDR2 is FQNNGV in the germline V gene. As DNA, the CDR3 is TGTGCCAGCAGCTTAGATCGATTAGCGGGAGATGAGCAGTTCTTC. Its protein product is CASSLDRLAGDEQFF.

The chain uses TRBV5-1 and TRBJ2-7; 9 nucleotides line up with TRBD1. Germline trimming cut 4 bases from V and 0 bases from J; bases unmatched to any gene: 5. Germline V lookup: CDR1 SGHRS, CDR2 YFSETQ. The CDR3 runs to 15 residues. The CDR3 sequence is CASSVGQGSSYEQYF. As DNA, the CDR3 is TGCGCCAGCAGCGTAGGACAGGGGAGCTCCTACGAGCAGTACTTC. Complete variable domain (other parts from reference TRBV5-1 and TRBJ2-7): KAGVTQTPRYLIKTRGQQVTLSCSPISGHRSVSWYQQTPGQGLQFLFEYFSETQRNKGNFPGRFSGRQFSNSRSEMNVSTLELGDSALYLCASSVGQGSSYEQYFGPGTRLTVT.